The 20 T cell receptor beta chains listed next were all sequenced from one sample in a study of OX40 agonist ivuxolimab in advanced cancers. Generated by immunoSEQ multiplex PCR, the TCRdb table keeps only in-frame clones and is missing some. The sample shows 57,000 or so clones, approximately 86% of them seen only once. The sequences come from CD4+ or CD8+ T cells sorted from blood, collected in a trial of the OX40 agonist ivuxolimab. The receptors originated from an adult with an advanced solid tumor such as melanoma, head and neck, liver or kidney cancer.

The J gene is TRBJ2-2, the V gene TRBV7-2, with unresolved D. The CDR3 extends over 15 amino acids. V was clipped by 1 base and J by 2 bases, with 8 bases between them. Germline CDR1 is SGHTA and CDR2 is FQGNSA. The CDR3 loop reads CASSLVLGNTGELFF. As DNA, the CDR3 is TGTGCCAGCAGCTTAGTCCTCGGAAACACCGGGGAGCTGTTTTTT.

The rearrangement uses TRBV5-1 and TRBJ2-7; the D gene is possibly TRBD1 (6 bases). CDR1 is SGHRS, CDR2 YFSETQ, per germline. CDR3 length: 15 residues. V lost 2 bases and J 2 bases, leaving 14 bases between the germline ends. CDR3 coding DNA: TGCGCCAGCAGCTTTCGACAGGACACCCCCTACGAGCAGTACTTC. Its protein product is CASSFRQDTPYEQYF. Full variable domain (outside the CDR3, taken from reference TRBV5-1 and TRBJ2-7): KAGVTQTPRYLIKTRGQQVTLSCSPISGHRSVSWYQQTPGQGLQFLFEYFSETQRNKGNFPGRFSGRQFSNSRSEMNVSTLELGDSALYLCASSFRQDTPYEQYFGPGTRLTVT.

The chain links TRBV19 to TRBJ2-2, with 10 positions matching TRBD1. CDR1 and CDR2 from the germline V gene are LNHDA and SQIVND (reference sequence). The J segment lost 4 bases and the V segment lost 7 bases, leaving 6 bases of the junction unmatched. This CDR3 contains 15 residues. The CDR3: CASTLGQGSTGELFF. The CDR3 bases are TGTGCCAGTACCCTGGGACAGGGGAGCACCGGGGAGCTGTTTTTT.

The V and J genes are TRBV6-5 and TRBJ1-1; tentative D call: TRBD1 (5 bases). V gave up 5 bases and J gave up 7 bases, with 14 bases separating them. Germline V CDR1 and CDR2: MNHEY, SVGAGI. This CDR3 has 13 amino acids. Here the CDR3 DNA reads TGTGCCAGCAGTGGCACTGGGGCAGGTGAAGCTTTCTTT. This gives the protein CASSGTGAGEAFF.

The gene calls are TRBV6-1 and TRBJ2-7, with 8 bases lining up with TRBD2. Looked up from germline, CDR1 is MNHNS and CDR2 is SASEGT. The V segment lost 2 bases and the J segment 5 bases; nucleotides outside the gene matches: 8. CDR3 length: 15 residues. The CDR3 coding sequence is TGTGCCAGCAGTGAAACGGGGACTAGGTCTAACGAGCAGTACTTC. This encodes CASSETGTRSNEQYF.

A single count supports this clone. The chain recombines TRBV27 with TRBJ1-5; 7 bases match TRBD1. V gave up 10 bases and J gave up 3 bases; unmatched junction bases: 3. Germline V gene sequence: CDR1 MNHEY, CDR2 SMNVEV (reference sequence). The CDR3 length is 12 residues. In DNA, the CDR3 is TGTGCCACGGGGACAGTCAATCAGCCCCAGCATTTT. This codes for CATGTVNQPQHF.

In DNA form, the CDR3 reads TGTGCCAGCTCACCACCTTCTGGACAGGGGACCTACGAGCAGTACTTC. This translates into CASSPPSGQGTYEQYF. V and J are TRBV18 and TRBJ2-7, with 9 bases fitting TRBD1. This CDR3 has 16 amino acids. Germline lookup yields CDR1 KGHSH and CDR2 LQKENI. V was clipped by 0 bases and J by 2 bases; unmatched bases: 5.

The chain combines TRBV7-8 with TRBJ1-1; TRBD1 matches at 8 bases. Germline V gene data show CDR1 as SGHVS and CDR2 as FQNEAQ. The CDR3 is 16 residues long. V was clipped by 2 bases and J by 1 base; unmatched bases: 6. Written as DNA, the CDR3 is TGTGCCAGCAGCTTACTCCAGGGGGCAGAGAACACTGAAGCTTTCTTT. This codes for CASSLLQGAENTEAFF.

The chain has TRBV11-2 and TRBJ2-2; 9 bases match TRBD2. Per the germline V gene, CDR1 is SGHAT and CDR2 is FQNNGV. This CDR3 comprises 17 residues. Unmatched junction bases numbered 15, after V lost 5 bases and J lost 8 bases. CDR3 region: CASSTNRGGRDRGELFF. For the CDR3, the DNA is TGTGCCAGCAGCACAAACCGGGGCGGGAGGGACCGTGGGGAGCTGTTTTTT.

This clone was counted between two and nine times. CDR3 coding DNA: TGTGCCAGCAGTTACTCGCCGACAGGGGATGAAAAACTGTTTTTT. Its protein is CASSYSPTGDEKLFF. The J gene is TRBJ1-4, the V gene TRBV6-5; 8 bases map to TRBD1. Germline V gives CDR1 MNHEY, CDR2 SVGAGI. V was clipped by 0 bases and J by 6 bases; unmatched bases: 3. The CDR3 has 15 residues.

V gene TRBV27 combines with J gene TRBJ2-5; 10 bases are shared with TRBD2. The last part of the DNA fits TRBJ2-7 better; the J call may be wrong. Germline V gene sequence: CDR1 MNHEY, CDR2 SMNVEV (reference sequence). The CDR3 is 16 amino acids. The CDR3 spells CASSSPYSGRWHEQYF. CDR3 DNA sequence: TGTGCCAGCAGTTCACCTTATAGCGGGAGGTGGCACGAGCAGTACTTC.

The rearrangement joins TRBV6-5 to TRBJ2-1; 14 bases align to TRBD2. Germline lookup yields CDR1 MNHEY and CDR2 SVGAGI. This CDR3 is 16 amino acids long. Trimming at V came to 0 bases and at J to 9 bases, leaving 4 bases not matched to a gene. CDR3 sequence (DNA): TGTGCCAGCAGTTACTCAACCGGACTAGCGGGGGGTGAGCAGTTCTTC. It translates to CASSYSTGLAGGEQFF.

The V and J genes are TRBV19 and TRBJ1-5; D is ambiguous. There are 12 residues in the CDR3. V lost 7 bases, J lost 5 bases, and 9 bases lay in between. Germline V lookup: CDR1 LNHDA, CDR2 SQIVND (reference sequence). CDR3 region: CASTRQDQPQHF. CDR3 nucleotide sequence: TGTGCCAGTACCAGGCAGGATCAGCCCCAGCATTTT.

The chain uses TRBV2 and TRBJ2-2, with 10 bases lining up with TRBD2. Per the germline V gene, CDR1 is SNHLY and CDR2 is FYNNEI. J gave up 6 bases and V 5 bases, and 12 bases lay outside the gene matches. CDR3 length equals 17 residues. The CDR3 loop reads CASSRRFLAGVAGELFF. The CDR3 DNA is TGTGCCAGCAGTCGCCGTTTTCTAGCGGGAGTAGCCGGGGAGCTGTTTTTT.

This chain links TRBV6-6 with TRBJ2-7; 10 bases map to TRBD2. Unmatched junction bases numbered 11, after V lost 10 bases and J lost 2 bases. CDR1 MNHNY and CDR2 SVGAGI come from the germline V gene (reference sequence). The CDR3 spans 15 residues. The CDR3 DNA reads as TGTGCCACCGTAGGAGGAGCGGGAGGGCCCTACGAGCAGTACTTC. Encoded protein: CATVGGAGGPYEQYF.

The rearrangement links TRBV5-1 to TRBJ2-5, with D uncertain. Trimming removed 4 bases from V and 4 bases from J, with 14 bases in between. Germline CDR1 reads SGHRS; CDR2 reads YFSETQ. The CDR3 consists of 14 residues. The CDR3 DNA follows: TGCGCCAGCAGCATGAACACGGGCGGAGAGACCCAGTACTTC. Translated, it gives CASSMNTGGETQYF. The full variable domain, in which reference TRBV5-1 and TRBJ2-5 provide the parts outside the CDR3, is KAGVTQTPRYLIKTRGQQVTLSCSPISGHRSVSWYQQTPGQGLQFLFEYFSETQRNKGNFPGRFSGRQFSNSRSEMNVSTLELGDSALYLCASSMNTGGETQYFGPGTRLLVL.

This sequence joins TRBV6-5 and TRBJ2-3; no clear D gene. V lost 2 bases and J lost 0, with 9 bases in between. CDR1 and CDR2 from the germline V gene are MNHEY and SVGAGI. The CDR3 has 15 amino acids. CDR3: CASSYLSSSTDTQYF. CDR3 DNA sequence: TGTGCCAGCAGTTACCTCTCAAGTAGCACAGATACGCAGTATTTT.

CDR3 nucleotide sequence: TGTGCCAGCAGTGGCTTGGCGGGCTATGGCTACACCTTC. Translating it yields CASSGLAGYGYTF. V is TRBV6-4 and J is TRBJ1-2; D is uncertain. Germline V gene lookup returns CDR1 MRHNA and CDR2 SNTAGT. Trimming cost V 4 bases and J 4 bases, with 10 bases left between them. The CDR3 has 13 amino acids.

V is TRBV2 and J is TRBJ2-6; D remains unclear. Germline loops: CDR1 SNHLY, CDR2 FYNNEI. CDR3 length: 16 residues. V was shortened by 8 bases and J by 0 bases, with 14 bases between the two germline ends. The CDR3 sequence: CASGSLVGSGANVLTF. DNA for the CDR3: TGTGCCAGCGGCTCCTTAGTAGGCTCTGGGGCCAACGTCCTGACTTTC. The variable domain in full, with the rest retrieved from reference TRBV2 and TRBJ2-6, is EPEVTQTPSHQVTQMGQEVILRCVPISNHLYFYWYRQILGQKVEFLVSFYNNEISEKSEIFDDQFSVERPDGSNFTLKIRSTKLEDSAMYFCASGSLVGSGANVLTFGAGSRLTVL.

The V gene is TRBV18, the J gene TRBJ2-7, with TRBD2 matching 11 bases. V shed 3 bases and J 2 bases; nucleotides not matched to a gene: 3. The V gene's germline CDR1 is KGHSH and CDR2 LQKENI. CDR3 length equals 15 residues. CDR3 region: CASSPSTSGTYEQYF. CDR3 nucleotides: TGTGCCAGCTCACCCTCGACTAGCGGGACCTACGAGCAGTACTTC.